The 17 T cell receptor beta chains reported below all come from one sample, sequenced in a study of CD8+CD57+ T cells in acquired aplastic anemia. Genomic DNA acted as the template from which TCR beta VDJ combination and CDR3 sequence profiling were carried out. Each CDR3 protein is one row after TCRdb ran MiXCR on the reads. The sample carries approximately 190,000 distinct CDR3 sequences, 48% recorded once. Patients included in sequencing had previously demonstrated CD8+CD57+ cell expansion by flow cytometry. Specimen: sorted CD4+, CD8+, or CD8+CD57+ T cells (not recorded which) from PBMCs. The receptors derive from a human donor with aplastic anemia.

The chain links TRBV19 to TRBJ2-1; TRBD1 aligns across 9 bases. The CDR3 has 12 residues. Germline V lookup: CDR1 LNHDA, CDR2 SQIVND (reference sequence). The junction had 3 bases not matched to a gene; V was cut back by 3 bases and J by 12 bases. CDR3 residues: CASSMGQGGQFF. The CDR3 nucleotides read TGTGCCAGTAGTATGGGACAGGGAGGGCAGTTCTTC.

This chain links TRBV7-9 with TRBJ2-5, with D tentatively TRBD1 (6 bases). V lost 5 bases, J lost 5 bases, and 9 bases lay in between. Germline CDR1 SEHNR, CDR2 FQNEAQ (reference sequence). The length of the CDR3 is 12 residues. CDR3 sequence reads: CASSGGWETQYF. As DNA, the CDR3 is TGTGCCAGCAGCGGGGGCTGGGAGACCCAGTACTTC.

This chain joins TRBV25-1 and TRBJ1-6; D ambiguous. The CDR3 contains 12 residues. The V end was cut by 1 base, the J end by 13 bases, with 8 bases between. From germline, CDR1 is MGHDK and CDR2 SYGVNS. The CDR3 DNA reads as TGTGCCAGCAGTGAATCCGATAGGCCCCTCCACTTT. Translation gives CASSESDRPLHF.

The chain is built from TRBV29-1 and TRBJ1-1; D is unclear. Germline assignment: CDR1 SQVTM and CDR2 ANQGSEA. V lost 4 bases and J lost 3, with 6 bases in between. The CDR3 covers 11 residues. CDR3 nucleotides: TGCAGCGTTGGGACGTACACTGAAGCTTTCTTT. It yields the protein CSVGTYTEAFF.

The V call is TRBV10-3, the J call TRBJ2-7, with 9 bases matching TRBD1. The V segment lost 4 bases and the J segment 7 bases; nucleotides outside the gene matches: 2. The CDR3 loop spans 12 amino acids. Germline CDR1 is ENHRY and CDR2 is SYGVKD. The CDR3 reads CAISGGTGEQYF. DNA for the CDR3: TGTGCCATCAGTGGTGGGACAGGGGAGCAGTACTTC.

This clonotype was detected only once. This sequence joins TRBV27 and TRBJ2-5; unclear D gene. The germline V gene encodes CDR1 MNHEY and CDR2 SMNVEV (reference sequence). Trimming pared 4 bases from V and 5 bases from J, leaving 20 bases between. This CDR3 comprises 16 residues. As DNA, the CDR3 is TGTGCCAGCAGTTCGGCTGGACCGCTGGATGTCGAGACCCAGTACTTC. Translated, it gives CASSSAGPLDVETQYF.

This clonotype turned up a few times. The J gene is TRBJ1-2, the V gene TRBV7-2; 10 bases are a match to TRBD1. The CDR3 has 15 amino acids. Germline-derived CDR1 and CDR2 are SGHTA and FQGNSA. V was pared by 6 bases and J by 3 bases, with 7 bases of the junction left unmatched. The CDR3 DNA follows: TGTGCCAGCAGTACCGACAGGGGGCGGGACTATGGCTACACCTTC. Protein product: CASSTDRGRDYGYTF.

With respect to this clonotype: Possible read error: a much larger clone is one base away. V is TRBV12-3 or TRBV12-4 and J is TRBJ1-2; possible D gene TRBD1, 6 bases. CDR3 length: 14 residues. V lost 6 bases and J 3 bases, leaving 14 bases between the germline ends. CDR3: CASRNRVRDYGYTF. The CDR3 nucleotides read TGTGCCAGCAGGAACAGGGTGCGCGACTATGGCTACACCTTC.

This clonotype was seen ten or more times. The V call is TRBV20-1, the J call TRBJ1-1; TRBD1 matches at 7 bases. CDR1 is DFQATT and CDR2 is SNEGSKA in the germline V gene (reference sequence). The junction had 10 bases not matched to a gene; V was cut back by 5 bases and J by 7 bases. The CDR3 extends over 13 amino acids. Written as DNA, the CDR3 is TGCAGTGCTGGGGGACAGCTAGGCCTTGAAGCTTTCTTT. Amino acid sequence: CSAGGQLGLEAFF.

This rearrangement joins TRBV19 to TRBJ2-5, with TRBD1 matching 7 bases. After removal of 6 bases from V and 6 bases from J, the junction contained 10 bases not matched to a gene. Per the germline V gene, CDR1 is LNHDA and CDR2 is SQIVND (reference sequence). The CDR3 spans 14 residues. Here the CDR3 DNA reads TGTGCCAGTAGCATAACCGGGACAGTTCAGACCCAGTACTTC. This encodes CASSITGTVQTQYF.

This clonotype occurred many times. The gene calls are TRBV6-5 and TRBJ2-7; possibly TRBD1 or TRBD2 for D (6 bases each). The ends were cut back, 4 bases at V and 4 bases at J, with 17 bases in the middle. CDR3 length: 15 amino acids. The germline V gene has CDR1 MNHEY and CDR2 SVGAGI. The CDR3 is CASSWRGTSLYEQYF. CDR3 bases: TGTGCCAGCAGTTGGAGGGGGACAAGCTTATACGAGCAGTACTTC.

This clonotype was counted between two and nine times. The chain recombines TRBV6-1 with TRBJ2-7; TRBD2 might be the D (6 bases). Germline V gene data show CDR1 as MNHNS and CDR2 as SASEGT. Deletions cut 10 bases from V and 0 bases from J, with 13 bases between. This CDR3 is 13 amino acids long. In nucleotides, the CDR3 is TGTGCCACCCGAGCGGGTTCCTCCTACGAGCAGTACTTC. Its translation is CATRAGSSYEQYF.

The chain has TRBV15 and TRBJ2-3; TRBD1 is a possible D gene (6 bases). The CDR3 is 13 amino acids. Trimming cost V 2 bases and J 6 bases, with 9 bases left between them. CDR1 and CDR2 from the germline V gene are LNHNV and YYDKDF (reference sequence). CDR3 protein: CATSRKGVDTQYF. CDR3 bases: TGTGCCACCAGCAGAAAGGGGGTGGATACGCAGTATTTT. Filled out from reference TRBV15 and TRBJ2-3, the complete variable domain reads DAMVIQNPRYQVTQFGKPVTLSCSQTLNHNVMYWYQQKSSQAPKLLFHYYDKDFNNEADTPDNFQSRRPNTSFCFLDIRSPGLGDTAMYLCATSRKGVDTQYFGPGTRLTVL.

This clonotype came up a few times. CDR3 DNA: TGTGCCAGCAGTCGGACCGGGTCGAAAAGCTCCTACAATGAGCAGTTCTTC. Protein sequence: CASSRTGSKSSYNEQFF. J is TRBJ2-1 and V is TRBV6-1; D is unclear. Trimming removed 5 bases at V and 0 bases at J, with 17 bases between. Germline V gene lookup returns CDR1 MNHNS and CDR2 SASEGT. This CDR3 comprises 17 residues.

The gene calls are TRBV10-3 and TRBJ2-3; 8 positions match TRBD2. The CDR3 contains 15 residues. CDR1 is ENHRY, CDR2 SYGVKD, per germline. After removal of 0 bases from V and 3 bases from J, the junction contained 2 bases not matched to a gene. The chain's CDR3 is CAISESTSETDTQYF. The CDR3 DNA follows: TGTGCCATCAGTGAGTCGACTAGCGAGACAGATACGCAGTATTTT.

The chain links TRBV10-3 to TRBJ2-7; no clear D. Looked up from germline, CDR1 is ENHRY and CDR2 is SYGVKD. The CDR3 contains 14 residues. The V gene lost 0 bases and the J gene lost 3 bases, with 9 bases spanning the gap. The CDR3 region is CAISESTFRYEQYF. The CDR3 nucleotides read TGTGCCATCAGTGAGTCGACATTTCGCTACGAGCAGTACTTC.

This chain uses TRBV5-6 with TRBJ2-7, with D perhaps being TRBD1 or TRBD2 (5 bases each). CDR1 and CDR2 (germline): SGHDT, YYEEEE. This CDR3 has 12 amino acids. The germline V and J ends were trimmed by 0 bases and 12 bases, with 13 bases remaining between them. The CDR3 DNA reads TGTGCCAGCAGCTTGGGGTTGGGGGAACGGTACTTC. Amino acid sequence: CASSLGLGERYF.